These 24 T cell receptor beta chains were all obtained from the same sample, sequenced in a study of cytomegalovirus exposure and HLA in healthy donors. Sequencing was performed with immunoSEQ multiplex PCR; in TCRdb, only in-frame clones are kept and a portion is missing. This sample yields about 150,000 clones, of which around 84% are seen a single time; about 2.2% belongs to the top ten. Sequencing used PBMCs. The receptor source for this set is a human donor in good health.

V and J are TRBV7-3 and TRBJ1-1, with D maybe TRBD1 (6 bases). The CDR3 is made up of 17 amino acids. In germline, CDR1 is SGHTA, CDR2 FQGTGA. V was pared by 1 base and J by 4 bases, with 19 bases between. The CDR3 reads CASSLMPTGLAGTEAFF. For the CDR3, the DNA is TGTGCCAGCAGCTTAATGCCCACAGGGTTGGCGGGCACTGAAGCTTTCTTT.

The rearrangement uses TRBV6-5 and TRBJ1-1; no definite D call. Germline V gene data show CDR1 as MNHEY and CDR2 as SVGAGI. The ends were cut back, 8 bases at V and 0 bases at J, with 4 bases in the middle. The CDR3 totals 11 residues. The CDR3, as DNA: TGTGCCAGCCATTTGAACACTGAAGCTTTCTTT. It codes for CASHLNTEAFF.

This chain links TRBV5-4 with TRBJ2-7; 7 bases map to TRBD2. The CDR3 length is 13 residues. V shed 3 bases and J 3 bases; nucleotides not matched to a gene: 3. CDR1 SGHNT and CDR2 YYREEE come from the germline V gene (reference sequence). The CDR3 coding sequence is TGTGCCAGCAGCTGGGAGCGGGGCTACGAGCAGTACTTC. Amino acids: CASSWERGYEQYF. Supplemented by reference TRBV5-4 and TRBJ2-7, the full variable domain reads ETGVTQSPTHLIKTRGQQVTLRCSSQSGHNTVSWYQQALGQGPQFIFQYYREEENGRGNFPPRFSGLQFPNYSSELNVNALELDDSALYLCASSWERGYEQYFGPGTRLTVT.

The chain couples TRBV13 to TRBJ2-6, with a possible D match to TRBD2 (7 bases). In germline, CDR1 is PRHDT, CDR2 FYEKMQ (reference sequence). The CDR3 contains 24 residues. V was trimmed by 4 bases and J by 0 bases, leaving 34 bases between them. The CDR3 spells CASSYQWTTWVGGASSSGANVLTF. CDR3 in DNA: TGTGCCAGCAGCTATCAATGGACTACATGGGTGGGGGGGGCTTCAAGCTCTGGGGCCAACGTCCTGACTTTC.

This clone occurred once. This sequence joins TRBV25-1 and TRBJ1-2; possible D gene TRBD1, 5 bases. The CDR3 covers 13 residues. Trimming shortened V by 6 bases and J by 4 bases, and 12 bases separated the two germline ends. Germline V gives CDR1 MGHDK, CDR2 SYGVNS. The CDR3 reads CASRDDSVYGYTF. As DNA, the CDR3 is TGTGCCAGCAGGGACGACAGCGTCTATGGCTACACCTTC.

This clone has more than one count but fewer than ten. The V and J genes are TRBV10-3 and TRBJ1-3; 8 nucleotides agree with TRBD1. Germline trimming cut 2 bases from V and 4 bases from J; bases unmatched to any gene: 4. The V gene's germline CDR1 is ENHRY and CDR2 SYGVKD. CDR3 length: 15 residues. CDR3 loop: CAISEGQGAGNTIYF. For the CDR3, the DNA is TGTGCCATCAGTGAGGGACAGGGTGCAGGAAACACCATATATTTT.

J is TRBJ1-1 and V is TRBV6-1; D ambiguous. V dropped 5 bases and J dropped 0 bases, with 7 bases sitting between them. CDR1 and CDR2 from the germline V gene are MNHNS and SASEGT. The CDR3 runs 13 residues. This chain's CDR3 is CASSLQLNTEAFF. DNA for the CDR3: TGTGCCAGCAGTCTACAGTTGAACACTGAAGCTTTCTTT.

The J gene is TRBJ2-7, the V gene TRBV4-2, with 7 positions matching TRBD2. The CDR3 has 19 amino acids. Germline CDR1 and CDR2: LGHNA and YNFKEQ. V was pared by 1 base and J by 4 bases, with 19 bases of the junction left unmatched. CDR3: CASSQVKFTSERDPYEQYF. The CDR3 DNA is TGTGCCAGCAGCCAAGTTAAGTTTACTAGTGAGCGGGATCCATACGAGCAGTACTTC.

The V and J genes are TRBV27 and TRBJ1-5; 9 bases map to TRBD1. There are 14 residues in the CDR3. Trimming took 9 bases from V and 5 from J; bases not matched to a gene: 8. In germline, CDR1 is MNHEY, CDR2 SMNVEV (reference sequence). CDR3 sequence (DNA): TGTGCCAGGAGGGACAGGGTGGATTATCAGCCCCAGCATTTT. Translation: CARRDRVDYQPQHF.

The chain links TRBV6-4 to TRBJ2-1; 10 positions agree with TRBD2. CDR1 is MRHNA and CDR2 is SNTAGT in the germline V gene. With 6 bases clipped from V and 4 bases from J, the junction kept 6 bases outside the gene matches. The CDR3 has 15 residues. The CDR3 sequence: CASRPTSGVYNEQFF. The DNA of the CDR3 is TGTGCCAGCAGGCCTACTAGCGGGGTTTACAATGAGCAGTTCTTC.

DNA for the CDR3: TGCGCCAGCAGCCAATACACGAGGGACACAGATACGCAGTATTTT. It translates to CASSQYTRDTDTQYF. The V call is TRBV4-1, the J call TRBJ2-3, with D tentatively TRBD2 (5 bases). V was cut by 2 bases and J by 2 bases, with 11 bases left in between. The length of the CDR3 is 15 residues. Germline V lookup: CDR1 MGHRA, CDR2 YSYEKL.

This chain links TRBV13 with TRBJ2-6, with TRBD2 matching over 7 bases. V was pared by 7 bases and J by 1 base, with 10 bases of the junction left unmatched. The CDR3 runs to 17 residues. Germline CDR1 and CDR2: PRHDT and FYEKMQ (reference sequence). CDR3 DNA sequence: TGTGCCAGCACCCCTGTGGGGGGAGGGTCTGGGGCCAACGTCCTGACTTTC. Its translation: CASTPVGGGSGANVLTF.

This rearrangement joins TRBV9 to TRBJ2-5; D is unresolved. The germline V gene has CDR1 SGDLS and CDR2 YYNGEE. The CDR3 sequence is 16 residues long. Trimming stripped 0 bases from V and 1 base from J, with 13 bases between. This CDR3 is CASSVGPSRSQETQYF. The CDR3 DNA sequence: TGTGCCAGCAGCGTAGGGCCCTCCAGATCCCAAGAGACCCAGTACTTC.

The CDR3: CAWSVREETQYF. CDR3 sequence (DNA): TGTGCCTGGAGTGTACGGGAAGAGACCCAGTACTTC. The J gene is TRBJ2-5, the V gene TRBV30; the D is unclear. V lost 0 bases and J 3 bases, leaving 5 bases between the germline ends. The CDR3 spans 12 residues. Germline V gene sequence: CDR1 GTSNPN, CDR2 SVGIG (reference sequence).

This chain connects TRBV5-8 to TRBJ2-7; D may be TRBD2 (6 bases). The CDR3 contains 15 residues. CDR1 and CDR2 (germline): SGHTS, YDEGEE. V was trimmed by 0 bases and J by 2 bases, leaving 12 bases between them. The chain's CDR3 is CASSLGPGVAYEQYF. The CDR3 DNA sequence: TGTGCCAGCAGCTTGGGTCCGGGGGTGGCCTACGAGCAGTACTTC. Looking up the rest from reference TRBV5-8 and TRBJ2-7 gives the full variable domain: EAGVTQSPTHLIKTRGQQATLRCSPISGHTSVYWYQQALGLGLQFLLWYDEGEERNRGNFPPRFSGRQFPNYSSELNVNALELEDSALYLCASSLGPGVAYEQYFGPGTRLTVT.

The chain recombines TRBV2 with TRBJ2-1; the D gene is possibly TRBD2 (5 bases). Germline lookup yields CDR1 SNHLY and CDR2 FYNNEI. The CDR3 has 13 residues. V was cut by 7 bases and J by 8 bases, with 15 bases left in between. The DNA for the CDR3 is TGTGCCAGCACCGGCGGGCACCGGGATGAGCAGTTCTTC. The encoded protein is CASTGGHRDEQFF. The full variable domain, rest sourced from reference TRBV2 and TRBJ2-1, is EPEVTQTPSHQVTQMGQEVILRCVPISNHLYFYWYRQILGQKVEFLVSFYNNEISEKSEIFDDQFSVERPDGSNFTLKIRSTKLEDSAMYFCASTGGHRDEQFFGPGTRLTVL.

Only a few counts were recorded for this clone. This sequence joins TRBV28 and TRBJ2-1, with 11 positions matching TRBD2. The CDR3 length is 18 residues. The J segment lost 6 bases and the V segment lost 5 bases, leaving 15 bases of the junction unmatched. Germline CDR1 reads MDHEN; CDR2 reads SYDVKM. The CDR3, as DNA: TGTGCCAGCAGTCCCATATTATCGGTTAGCGGGAGGGCCAATGAGCAGTTCTTC. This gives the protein CASSPILSVSGRANEQFF. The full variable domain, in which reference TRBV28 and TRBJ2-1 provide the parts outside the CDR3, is DVKVTQSSRYLVKRTGEKVFLECVQDMDHENMFWYRQDPGLGLRLIYFSYDVKMKEKGDIPEGYSVSREKKERFSLILESASTNQTSMYLCASSPILSVSGRANEQFFGPGTRLTVL.

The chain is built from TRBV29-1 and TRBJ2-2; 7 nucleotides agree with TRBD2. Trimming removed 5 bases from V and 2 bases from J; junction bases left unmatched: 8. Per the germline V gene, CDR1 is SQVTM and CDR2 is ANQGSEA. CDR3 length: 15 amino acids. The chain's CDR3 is CSVPTSPFNTGELFF. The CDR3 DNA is TGCAGCGTTCCGACTAGCCCCTTTAACACCGGGGAGCTGTTTTTT.

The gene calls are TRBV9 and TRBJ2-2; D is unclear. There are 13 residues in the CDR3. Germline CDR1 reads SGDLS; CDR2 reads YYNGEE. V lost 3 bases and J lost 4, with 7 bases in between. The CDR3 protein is CASSAVRTGELFF. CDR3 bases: TGTGCCAGCAGCGCGGTACGCACCGGGGAGCTGTTTTTT.

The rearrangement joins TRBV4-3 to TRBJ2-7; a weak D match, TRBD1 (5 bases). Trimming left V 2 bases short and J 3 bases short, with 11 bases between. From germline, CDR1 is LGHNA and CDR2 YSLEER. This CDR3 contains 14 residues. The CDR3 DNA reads TGCGCCAGCAGCCAAATTACAGGTAGCTACGAGCAGTACTTC. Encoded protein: CASSQITGSYEQYF.

The DNA for the CDR3 is TGTGCCAGCCGGGTGACGATATTACAAGATGAGCAGTTCTTC. Its translation: CASRVTILQDEQFF. The V gene is TRBV19, the J gene TRBJ2-1; unclear D gene. The CDR3 sequence is 14 residues long. V was trimmed by 9 bases and J by 8 bases, leaving 20 bases between them. Germline-derived CDR1 and CDR2 are LNHDA and SQIVND (reference sequence).

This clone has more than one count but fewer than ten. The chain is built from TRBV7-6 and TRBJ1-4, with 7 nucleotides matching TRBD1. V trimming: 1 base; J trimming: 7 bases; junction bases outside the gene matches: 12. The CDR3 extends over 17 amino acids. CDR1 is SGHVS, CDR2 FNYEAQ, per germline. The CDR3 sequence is CASSLDSRGRFGEKLFF. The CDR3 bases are TGTGCCAGCAGCTTAGATTCGAGGGGGCGTTTTGGTGAAAAACTGTTTTTT.

CDR3 DNA sequence: TGTGCCAGCAGCTCATCGGGTGCGACTAGCAGAAACGAGCAGTACTTC. Translated, it gives CASSSSGATSRNEQYF. V usage is TRBV5-6 and J usage is TRBJ2-7, with 7 nucleotides matching TRBD2. CDR3 length: 16 residues. V was pared by 3 bases and J by 5 bases, with 14 bases of the junction left unmatched. CDR1 and CDR2 from the germline V gene are SGHDT and YYEEEE.

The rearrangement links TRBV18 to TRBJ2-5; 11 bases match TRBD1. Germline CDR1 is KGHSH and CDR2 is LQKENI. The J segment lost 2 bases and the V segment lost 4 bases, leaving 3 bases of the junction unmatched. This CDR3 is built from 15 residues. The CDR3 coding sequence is TGTGCCAGCTCACGGACAGGGGGCGGGCAAGAGACCCAGTACTTC. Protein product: CASSRTGGGQETQYF.